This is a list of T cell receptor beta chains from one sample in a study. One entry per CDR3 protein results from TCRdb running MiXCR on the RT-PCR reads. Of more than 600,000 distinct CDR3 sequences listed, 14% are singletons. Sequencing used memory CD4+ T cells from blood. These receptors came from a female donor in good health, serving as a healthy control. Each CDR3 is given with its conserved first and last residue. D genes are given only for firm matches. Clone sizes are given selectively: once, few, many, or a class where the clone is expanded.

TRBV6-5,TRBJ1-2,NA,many,TGTGCCAGCAGCGAAACAGGGTTCGATTTAGGCTACACCTTC,CASSETGFDLGYTF
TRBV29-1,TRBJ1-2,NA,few,TGCAGCGTTGATCTGGGCCCCAACTTGGCCTATGGCTACACCTTC,CSVDLGPNLAYGYTF
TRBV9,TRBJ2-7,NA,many,TGTGCCAGCAGCGTAGAGGGATCAGGGCCTCCCGAGCAGTACTTC,CASSVEGSGPPEQYF
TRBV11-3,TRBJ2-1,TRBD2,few,TGTGCCAGCAGCTTTCGGGGGGGCGGGATGGTCAATGAGCAGTTCTTC,CASSFRGGGMVNEQFF
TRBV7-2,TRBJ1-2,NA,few,TGTGCCAGCAGCTTATCCTCCGGCCTAGGGCTTGAGGGCTACACCTTC,CASSLSSGLGLEGYTF
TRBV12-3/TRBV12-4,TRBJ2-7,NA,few,TGTGCCAGCAGCCTCCGGACAAACTCCGAGCAGTACTTC,CASSLRTNSEQYF
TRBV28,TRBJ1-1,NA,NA,TGTGCCAGCAGTTCCCCGCACATGAACACTGAAGCTTTCTTT,CASSSPHMNTEAFF
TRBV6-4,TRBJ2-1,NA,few,TGTGCCAGCAGCCGGGACCACTCCTACAATGAGCAGTTCTTC,CASSRDHSYNEQFF
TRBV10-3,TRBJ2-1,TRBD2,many,TGTGCCATCAACTCGGGACTAGCATCCTACAATGAGCAGTTCTTC,CAINSGLASYNEQFF
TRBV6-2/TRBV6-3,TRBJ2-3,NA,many,TGTGCCAGCAGTTACGGAGGCTATCCCCCCACTGAGTATTTT,CASSYGGYPPTEYF
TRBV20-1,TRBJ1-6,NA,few,TGCAGTGCCGCACGGGGGGGGGCTGATTCACCCCTCCACTTT,CSAARGGADSPLHF
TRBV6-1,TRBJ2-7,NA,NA,TGTGCCAGCAGTGTCCCAGTTGGGTCCCCCTACGAGCAGTACTTC,CASSVPVGSPYEQYF
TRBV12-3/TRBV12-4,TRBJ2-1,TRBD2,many,TGTGCCAGCAGTTTAGGGGTAACTAGCGGGAAACATGAGCAGTTCTTC,CASSLGVTSGKHEQFF
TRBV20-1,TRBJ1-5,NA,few,TGCAGTGCTAGAGATCAGAGTCGGGTCAAAAAAAATCAGCCCCAGCATTTT,CSARDQSRVKKNQPQHF
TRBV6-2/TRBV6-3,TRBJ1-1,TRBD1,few,TGTGCCAGCAGTTATCCGGGACAGGGGTTTGTCACTGAAGCTTTCTTT,CASSYPGQGFVTEAFF
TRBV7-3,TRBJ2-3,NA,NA,TGTGCCAGCAGCTTAATGCCCCCGGTTGGCGGAACTAGCACAGATACGCAGTATTTT,CASSLMPPVGGTSTDTQYF
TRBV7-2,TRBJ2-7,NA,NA,TGTGCCAGCAGCTTAGCTCCCGGGACCCCCCGGGGTCGCGAGCAGTACTTC,CASSLAPGTPRGREQYF
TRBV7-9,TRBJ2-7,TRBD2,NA,TGTGCCAGCAGCTTAGTGACCTTAGCGGGGGCAGCCTACGAGCAGTACTTC,CASSLVTLAGAAYEQYF
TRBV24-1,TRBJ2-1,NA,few,TGTGCCACCAGTGACAACTCCTACAATGAGCAGTTCTTC,CATSDNSYNEQFF
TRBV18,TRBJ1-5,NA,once,TGTGCCAGCTCACCACCAGGGTCCTCTAATCAGCCCCAGCATTTT,CASSPPGSSNQPQHF
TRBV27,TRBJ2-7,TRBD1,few,TGTGCCAGTCACGCCGGGACAGCAACCTACGAGCAGTACTTC,CASHAGTATYEQYF
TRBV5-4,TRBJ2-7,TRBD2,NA,TGTGCCAGCAGCCCGGGAGGGGGAAGGGCGTACGAGCAGTACTTC,CASSPGGGRAYEQYF
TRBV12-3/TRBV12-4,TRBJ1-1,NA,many,TGTGCCAGCAGGACGGGTTATGGGGAAGCTTTCTTT,CASRTGYGEAFF
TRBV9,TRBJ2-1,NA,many,TGTGCCAGCAGCGGGTCGCTGGCCGGGTACAATGAGCAGTTCTTC,CASSGSLAGYNEQFF
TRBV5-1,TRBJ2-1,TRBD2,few,TGCGCCAGCAGCACGGGACTAGAGTACAATGAGCAGTTCTTC,CASSTGLEYNEQFF
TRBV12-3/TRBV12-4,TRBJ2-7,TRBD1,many,TGTGCCAGCAGTTGGGGACAGGGGGCCAACGAGCAGTACTTC,CASSWGQGANEQYF
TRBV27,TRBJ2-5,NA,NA,TGTGCCAGCAGTTTGCGCCGGGGGACCCGAGGGGAGACCCAGTACTTC,CASSLRRGTRGETQYF
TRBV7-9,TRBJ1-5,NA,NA,TGTGCCAGCAGCTTAGGTGGGGGTTCGGGCAATCAGCCCCAGCATTTT,CASSLGGGSGNQPQHF
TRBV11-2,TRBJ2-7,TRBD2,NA,TGTGCCAGCAGCTTAGGAGGAGCGGGAGCATGGGCCGAGCAGTACTTC,CASSLGGAGAWAEQYF
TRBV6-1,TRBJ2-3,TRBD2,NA,TGTGCCAGCAGTCCGAGTGCGGGAGGGGTCTCAGATACGCAGTATTTT,CASSPSAGGVSDTQYF
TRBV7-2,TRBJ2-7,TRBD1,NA,TGTGCCAGCAGCTTCCCCGGGACAGATGTCGAGCAGTACTTC,CASSFPGTDVEQYF
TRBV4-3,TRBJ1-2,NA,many,TGCGCCAGCAGCCAAGAGTCTCGGGGGTATCGTGGCTACACCTTC,CASSQESRGYRGYTF
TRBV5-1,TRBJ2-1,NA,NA,TGCGCCAGCAGCTTACCCGGCTCCTACAATGAGCAGTTCTTC,CASSLPGSYNEQFF
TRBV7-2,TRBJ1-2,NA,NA,TGTGCCAGCAGCTTAAGTCTCGGGGGGCGCGGCTACACCTTC,CASSLSLGGRGYTF
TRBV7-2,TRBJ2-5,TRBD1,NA,TGTGCCAGCAGTAGACAGGGGGGGGGGCAAGAGACCCAGTACTTC,CASSRQGGGQETQYF
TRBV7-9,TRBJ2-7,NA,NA,TGTGCCAGCAGCTTAGCTCGCTCATCGGCAGGGGATCTATACTTC,CASSLARSSAGDLYF
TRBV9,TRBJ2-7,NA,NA,TGTGCCAGCAGCGACGAGGGGAGCTCCTACGAGCAGTACTTC,CASSDEGSSYEQYF
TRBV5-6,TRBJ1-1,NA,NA,TGTGCCAGCAGCCGATCCTCGTCGGGGGTCTTCATGAACACTGAAGCTTTCTTT,CASSRSSSGVFMNTEAFF
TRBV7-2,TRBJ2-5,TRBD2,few,TGTGCCAGCAGTTACGGGGGGGCAATGGTCGAGACCCAGTACTTC,CASSYGGAMVETQYF
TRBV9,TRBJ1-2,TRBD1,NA,TGTGCCAGCAGCCAGGGACAGCCCCGGGGTGGCTACACCTTC,CASSQGQPRGGYTF
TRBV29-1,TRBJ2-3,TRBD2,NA,TGCAGCGTTGAAGTCGCGGGGGACGAGCAGTATTTT,CSVEVAGDEQYF
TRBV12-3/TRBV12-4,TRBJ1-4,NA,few,TGTGCCAGCAGTTCATGGGCAGAGTCTAATGAAAAACTGTTTTTT,CASSSWAESNEKLFF
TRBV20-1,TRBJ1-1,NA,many,TGCAGTGCGAGTCCCCAGGGGCGCGAGGCTTTCTTT,CSASPQGREAFF
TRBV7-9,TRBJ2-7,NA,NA,TGTGCCAGCAGCGCCCCGTTAGACGAGCAGTACTTC,CASSAPLDEQYF
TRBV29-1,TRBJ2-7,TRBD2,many,TGCAGCGCAGCGCGGGAGTCCCACGAGCAGTACTTC,CSAARESHEQYF
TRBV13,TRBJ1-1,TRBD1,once,TGTGCCAGCAGCCTCGAGGACAGGGGGACCGCTGAAGCTTTCTTT,CASSLEDRGTAEAFF
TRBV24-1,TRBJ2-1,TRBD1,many,TGTGCCACCAGTGACCCCGGGACAGGGTCCTACAATGAGCAGTTCTTC,CATSDPGTGSYNEQFF
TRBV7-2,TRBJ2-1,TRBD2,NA,TGTGCCAGCAGCCCAGGGACTAGCGGGAGGGCGGGGAATGAGCAGTTCTTC,CASSPGTSGRAGNEQFF
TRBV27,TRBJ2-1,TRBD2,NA,TGTGCCAGCAGTCCCCTAGCGGGAGTAGGGTACAATGAGCAGTTCTTC,CASSPLAGVGYNEQFF
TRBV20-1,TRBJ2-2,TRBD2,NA,TGCAGTGCTAGAGGACCCGCTGGCAGCGGGAGAAGCACCGGGGAGCTGTTTTTT,CSARGPAGSGRSTGELFF
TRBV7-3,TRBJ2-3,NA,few,TGTGCCAGCAGCCCCAGTAAGGACTCAAAGCCGGCAGATACGCAGTATTTT,CASSPSKDSKPADTQYF
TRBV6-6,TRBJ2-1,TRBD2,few,TGTGCCAGCAGTTACGGAGCGGGAGTAGCAGGTGAGCAGTTCTTC,CASSYGAGVAGEQFF
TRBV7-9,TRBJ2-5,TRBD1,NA,TGTGCCAGCACCGTAGCACAGGGGGTCCAAGAGACCCAGTACTTC,CASTVAQGVQETQYF
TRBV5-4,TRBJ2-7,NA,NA,TGTGCCAGCAAGATTGAAGGGGGTGGCTACGAGCAGTACTTC,CASKIEGGGYEQYF